This passage covers 31 T cell receptor beta chains from one sample sequenced in a study of cytomegalovirus exposure and HLA in healthy donors. Use of 60 Vbeta and 13 Jbeta primers characterized the PCR. The repertoire was sequenced with immunoSEQ multiplex PCR; TCRdb's copy has only in-frame clones and lacks some. The sample shows around 100,000 clones, around three quarters of them seen only once. The material sequenced was PBMCs. These receptors all stem from a woman in her late teens or twenties in good health and CMV-seropositive.

This clone has more than one count but fewer than ten. The gene calls are TRBV28 and TRBJ2-3; the match to TRBD2 covers 12 bases. V trimming: 7 bases; J trimming: 3 bases; junction bases outside the gene matches: 5. There are 15 residues in the CDR3. From germline, CDR1 is MDHEN and CDR2 SYDVKM. The CDR3 spells CASIASGRVTDTQYF. CDR3 bases: TGTGCCAGCATTGCTAGCGGGAGGGTGACAGATACGCAGTATTTT.

The chain links TRBV19 to TRBJ2-7; 8 nucleotides agree with TRBD1. This CDR3 is built from 14 residues. CDR1 is LNHDA, CDR2 SQIVND, per germline (reference sequence). The junction had 4 bases not matched to a gene; V was cut back by 5 bases and J by 1 base. CDR3 nucleotide sequence: TGTGCCAGTAGTTCCACAGGGGGGTCCTACGAGCAGTACTTC. This gives the protein CASSSTGGSYEQYF.

This clone showed up just a few times. This chain joins TRBV7-2 and TRBJ2-2; 10 nucleotides align to TRBD2. The CDR3 length is 16 residues. The junction had 7 bases not matched to a gene; V was cut back by 5 bases and J by 4 bases. CDR1 and CDR2 (germline): SGHTA, FQGNSA. The CDR3 DNA follows: TGTGCCAGCAGCCCGCCGGGACTAGCGACCACCGGGGAGCTGTTTTTT. This translates into CASSPPGLATTGELFF.

V usage is TRBV10-3 and J usage is TRBJ1-5; 7 bases agree with TRBD1. J was trimmed by 7 bases and V by 6 bases; bases with no gene match: 3. Germline-derived CDR1 and CDR2 are ENHRY and SYGVKD. The CDR3 runs to 12 residues. The CDR3 DNA sequence: TGTGCCATCAGCAACAGGGGCCAGCCCCAGCATTTT. This translates into CAISNRGQPQHF.

The chain is built from TRBV6-4 and TRBJ2-1; possible D gene TRBD2, 6 bases. The germline gives CDR1 MRHNA, CDR2 SNTAGT. CDR3 length: 13 residues. V was cut by 5 bases and J by 6 bases, with 11 bases left in between. The CDR3 region is CASSPGLSNEQFF. CDR3 bases: TGTGCCAGCAGTCCGGGACTCTCCAATGAGCAGTTCTTC.

The chain has TRBV19 and TRBJ2-7; 12 nucleotides match TRBD2. Germline V gives CDR1 LNHDA, CDR2 SQIVND (reference sequence). This CDR3 is 15 amino acids long. V lost 5 bases to trimming and J lost 2 bases; unmatched junction nucleotides: 4. CDR3 residues: CASSVSSGRAYEQYF. The CDR3 region has the DNA TGTGCCAGTAGTGTCTCTAGCGGGAGGGCCTACGAGCAGTACTTC.

The CDR3, as DNA: TGTGCCAGCAGCCTCGGACAGGGCGTAAACACTGAAGCTTTCTTT. This sequence encodes CASSLGQGVNTEAFF. The rearrangement links TRBV7-3 to TRBJ1-1; TRBD1 matches at 8 bases. Germline CDR1 SGHTA, CDR2 FQGTGA. This CDR3 is built from 15 residues. V lost 5 bases, J lost 2 bases, and 7 bases stayed unmatched.

The chain is built from TRBV4-1 and TRBJ1-2; D remains ambiguous. CDR3 length equals 15 residues. The germline V and J ends were trimmed by 5 bases and 4 bases, with 17 bases remaining between them. Germline values: CDR1 MGHRA, CDR2 YSYEKL. In nucleotides, the CDR3 is TGCGCCAGCAGCAATCCTGGGGAGGGCTTCTATGGCTACACCTTC. Amino acid sequence: CASSNPGEGFYGYTF.

The V call is TRBV6-4, the J call TRBJ1-5; maybe TRBD1 (6 bases). There are 13 residues in the CDR3. V lost 5 bases, J lost 4 bases, and 9 bases lay in between. CDR1 and CDR2 from the germline V gene are MRHNA and SNTAGT. Here the CDR3 reads CASSPDRNQPQHF. The DNA for the CDR3 is TGTGCCAGCAGTCCGGACAGAAATCAGCCCCAGCATTTT.

The chain uses TRBV7-9 and TRBJ2-7; a possible D gene is TRBD1 (5 bases). Germline-derived CDR1 and CDR2 are SEHNR and FQNEAQ (reference sequence). V was trimmed by 4 bases and J by 4 bases, leaving 17 bases between them. This CDR3 comprises 15 residues. The CDR3 DNA reads TGTGCCAGCAGCTCAGGGCCCCAGGCTTCTTACGAGCAGTACTTC. It yields the protein CASSSGPQASYEQYF.

The chain joins TRBV10-3 to TRBJ1-2; D not resolved. The V end lost 5 bases, the J end lost 8 bases, and 15 bases lay between the germline ends. Germline V lookup: CDR1 ENHRY, CDR2 SYGVKD. The CDR3 has 13 amino acids. The CDR3 protein is CAISPGPEPGYTF. DNA of the CDR3: TGTGCCATCAGTCCAGGCCCTGAGCCGGGCTACACCTTC.

This clone was observed a single time. This rearrangement joins TRBV19 to TRBJ1-5; a weak D match, TRBD1 (5 bases). V gave up 7 bases and J gave up 3 bases, with 16 bases separating them. This CDR3 region has 15 residues. From germline, CDR1 is LNHDA and CDR2 SQIVND (reference sequence). In nucleotides, the CDR3 is TGTGCCAGTACCCCGACAGAAGGGGTCAATCAGCCCCAGCATTTT. Encoded protein: CASTPTEGVNQPQHF. The full variable domain, its missing parts supplied by reference TRBV19 and TRBJ1-5, is DGGITQSPKYLFRKEGQNVTLSCEQNLNHDAMYWYRQDPGQGLRLIYYSQIVNDFQKGDIAEGYSVSREKKESFPLTVTSAQKNPTAFYLCASTPTEGVNQPQHFGDGTRLSIL.

In this sample, this clone turned up once. The chain couples TRBV6-5 to TRBJ2-1; 12 bases align to TRBD2. From germline, CDR1 is MNHEY and CDR2 SVGAGI. The CDR3 is 16 residues long. J lost 7 bases, V lost 0 bases, and 4 bases had no gene match. This CDR3 is CASSYSASGRGNEQFF. For the CDR3, the DNA is TGTGCCAGCAGTTACTCGGCTAGCGGGAGGGGGAATGAGCAGTTCTTC.

The CDR3 loop is CASSPPVTNTALEEPWEQFF. The CDR3 DNA reads TGTGCCAGCTCACCACCGGTGACCAACACAGCCCTCGAAGAACCATGGGAGCAGTTCTTC. This chain connects TRBV18 to TRBJ2-1, with D unresolved. The V gene lost 0 bases and the J gene lost 10 bases, with 31 bases spanning the gap. There are 20 residues in the CDR3. Per germline, CDR1 KGHSH and CDR2 LQKENI.

The rearrangement links TRBV19 to TRBJ2-3; the D gene is possibly TRBD1 (5 bases). The CDR3 extends over 18 amino acids. Germline loops: CDR1 LNHDA, CDR2 SQIVND (reference sequence). V was clipped by 4 bases and J by 0 bases, with 20 bases between them. The CDR3 sequence is CASSTIRSTATSTDTQYF. CDR3 coding DNA: TGTGCCAGTAGTACAATTAGATCGACAGCTACTAGCACAGATACGCAGTATTTT.

The chain employs TRBV7-9 and TRBJ2-1; D may be TRBD1 (5 bases). The CDR3 is 16 residues long. The V end lost 1 base, the J end lost 5 bases, and 15 bases lay between the germline ends. The germline V gene has CDR1 SEHNR and CDR2 FQNEAQ (reference sequence). The CDR3 bases are TGTGCCAGCAGCTTAGTCAGGGCTCTGAACAACAATGAGCAGTTCTTC. Protein sequence: CASSLVRALNNNEQFF.

This chain joins TRBV9 and TRBJ2-5; 9 bases line up with TRBD1. This CDR3 has 15 residues. After removal of 4 bases from V and 1 base from J, the junction contained 5 bases not matched to a gene. From germline, CDR1 is SGDLS and CDR2 YYNGEE. CDR3 in DNA: TGTGCCAGCAGCTTATTACAGGGGGCCCAAGAGACCCAGTACTTC. It specifies CASSLLQGAQETQYF. The complete variable domain, with remaining parts taken from reference TRBV9 and TRBJ2-5, reads DSGVTQTPKHLITATGQRVTLRCSPRSGDLSVYWYQQSLDQGLQFLIQYYNGEERAKGNILERFSAQQFPDLHSELNLSSLELGDSALYFCASSLLQGAQETQYFGPGTRLLVL.

In nucleotides, the CDR3 is TGTGCCAGCAGCCCATCAAGCGGGTTAATGAACACTGAAGCTTTCTTT. Its protein is CASSPSSGLMNTEAFF. The V and J genes are TRBV7-3 and TRBJ1-1; no firm D call. With 5 bases removed from V and 0 bases from J, the gap between germline ends came to 16 bases. Germline lookup yields CDR1 SGHTA and CDR2 FQGTGA. This CDR3 is 16 amino acids long.

The chain recombines TRBV5-1 with TRBJ1-2; 10 bases map to TRBD1. The V and J ends lost 4 bases and 5 bases, in that order; junction bases with no gene match: 8. The germline CDR1 and CDR2 sequences are SGHRS and YFSETQ. CDR3 length equals 15 residues. DNA for the CDR3: TGCGCCAGCAGCCAAGAATGGGACAGGGGTTATGGCTACACCTTC. It is translated as CASSQEWDRGYGYTF.

J is TRBJ2-1 and V is TRBV19; 12 nucleotides match TRBD2. V lost 10 bases to trimming and J lost 2 bases; unmatched junction nucleotides: 3. This CDR3 is built from 14 residues. The V gene's germline CDR1 is LNHDA and CDR2 SQIVND (reference sequence). As DNA, the CDR3 is TGTGCCACTTCTAGCGGGAGGGCCTACAATGAGCAGTTCTTC. Translated, it gives CATSSGRAYNEQFF. Variable domain in full (rest from reference TRBV19 and TRBJ2-1): DGGITQSPKYLFRKEGQNVTLSCEQNLNHDAMYWYRQDPGQGLRLIYYSQIVNDFQKGDIAEGYSVSREKKESFPLTVTSAQKNPTAFYLCATSSGRAYNEQFFGPGTRLTVL.

The V call is TRBV15, the J call TRBJ1-4; no firm D call. The V gene's germline CDR1 is LNHNV and CDR2 YYDKDF (reference sequence). This CDR3 region has 12 residues. V shed 0 bases and J shed 8 bases, with 4 bases lying between them. The CDR3 DNA reads as TGTGCCACCAGCAGAGATCGGGAAAAACTGTTTTTT. It specifies CATSRDREKLFF.

The V call is TRBV28, the J call TRBJ2-4; 9 bases agree with TRBD1. The germline gives CDR1 MDHEN, CDR2 SYDVKM. Trimming took 10 bases from V and 1 from J; bases not matched to a gene: 11. The CDR3 runs to 16 residues. CDR3 sequence reads: CATRTGDTGAKNIQYF. For the CDR3, the DNA is TGTGCCACGCGGACAGGGGATACGGGGGCCAAAAACATTCAGTACTTC. Using reference TRBV28 and TRBJ2-4 for the parts outside the CDR3, the full variable domain is DVKVTQSSRYLVKRTGEKVFLECVQDMDHENMFWYRQDPGLGLRLIYFSYDVKMKEKGDIPEGYSVSREKKERFSLILESASTNQTSMYLCATRTGDTGAKNIQYFGAGTRLSVL.

The V call is TRBV5-1, the J call TRBJ1-1, with D maybe TRBD1 (5 bases). The V end was cut by 4 bases, the J end by 0 bases, with 10 bases between. The CDR3 length is 14 residues. Germline V gene data show CDR1 as SGHRS and CDR2 as YFSETQ. CDR3 loop: CASSAGLLNTEAFF. CDR3 nucleotides: TGCGCCAGCAGCGCGGGACTCCTGAACACTGAAGCTTTCTTT. The full variable domain, with the rest looked up from reference TRBV5-1 and TRBJ1-1, is KAGVTQTPRYLIKTRGQQVTLSCSPISGHRSVSWYQQTPGQGLQFLFEYFSETQRNKGNFPGRFSGRQFSNSRSEMNVSTLELGDSALYLCASSAGLLNTEAFFGQGTRLTVV.

V gene TRBV19 combines with J gene TRBJ2-1; TRBD2 is a possible D gene (5 bases). Germline-derived CDR1 and CDR2 are LNHDA and SQIVND (reference sequence). V was pared by 5 bases and J by 9 bases, with 17 bases between. This CDR3 contains 14 residues. CDR3 in amino acids: CASSSQASRSEQFF. The CDR3 coding sequence is TGTGCCAGTAGTTCTCAGGCTAGCAGGAGTGAGCAGTTCTTC.

This clone was seen only a few times. The chain joins TRBV6-5 to TRBJ2-7; 7 positions match TRBD1. The germline CDR1 and CDR2 sequences are MNHEY and SVGAGI. The CDR3 is made up of 13 amino acids. With V trimmed by 6 bases and J by 3 bases, 5 bases remained unmatched. The CDR3 protein is CASREAGGYEQYF. The CDR3 DNA sequence: TGTGCCAGCAGGGAGGCAGGGGGCTACGAGCAGTACTTC.

The chain carries TRBV11-2 and TRBJ2-5; 7 bases map to TRBD1. The CDR3 totals 14 residues. Per the germline V gene, CDR1 is SGHAT and CDR2 is FQNNGV. J was trimmed by 1 base and V by 5 bases; bases with no gene match: 4. The CDR3: CASSTGQSQETQYF. The CDR3 nucleotides are TGTGCCAGCAGCACGGGACAGTCCCAAGAGACCCAGTACTTC.

This clone was detected a few times. This rearrangement joins TRBV5-1 to TRBJ2-1; D unclear. Germline values: CDR1 SGHRS, CDR2 YFSETQ. Trimming cost V 0 bases and J 0 bases, with 7 bases left between them. The CDR3 sequence is 15 residues long. CDR3 residues: CASSLATASYNEQFF. For the CDR3, the DNA is TGCGCCAGCAGCTTGGCCACTGCCTCCTACAATGAGCAGTTCTTC. Looking up the rest from reference TRBV5-1 and TRBJ2-1 gives the full variable domain: KAGVTQTPRYLIKTRGQQVTLSCSPISGHRSVSWYQQTPGQGLQFLFEYFSETQRNKGNFPGRFSGRQFSNSRSEMNVSTLELGDSALYLCASSLATASYNEQFFGPGTRLTVL.

V usage is TRBV11-2 and J usage is TRBJ1-1; a weak D match, TRBD1 (5 bases). Trimming pared 5 bases from V and 3 bases from J, leaving 13 bases between. Germline assignment: CDR1 SGHAT and CDR2 FQNNGV. CDR3 size: 14 residues. The DNA for the CDR3 is TGTGCCAGCAGCAATCACCTAGGGGACACTGAAGCTTTCTTT. This codes for CASSNHLGDTEAFF.

The chain combines TRBV6-5 with TRBJ2-7, with a possible D match to TRBD2 (6 bases). Trimming pared 7 bases from V and 0 bases from J, leaving 16 bases between. Germline CDR1 and CDR2: MNHEY and SVGAGI. This CDR3 is built from 15 residues. CDR3 sequence (DNA): TGTGCCAGCACCATAGGAGGGGCGAGCTCCTACGAGCAGTACTTC. This translates into CASTIGGASSYEQYF.

The CDR3 DNA is TGTGCCAGCAGTTTACCCTCCAGACAGGGTCGCGAGCAGTACTTC. This encodes CASSLPSRQGREQYF. The V gene is TRBV28, the J gene TRBJ2-7, with 7 bases fitting TRBD1. CDR3 length: 15 residues. CDR1 and CDR2 from the germline V gene are MDHEN and SYDVKM. V lost 2 bases, J lost 6 bases, and 10 bases stayed unmatched.

J is TRBJ2-7 and V is TRBV4-1; D perhaps matches TRBD2 (5 bases). The germline CDR1 and CDR2 sequences are MGHRA and YSYEKL. This CDR3 has 14 amino acids. The V and J ends lost 4 bases and 1 base respectively, with 11 bases between them. The CDR3, as DNA: TGCGCCAGCAGCCCGGGATACCCTTCCTACGAGCAGTACTTC. Protein product: CASSPGYPSYEQYF.